Below are 7 T cell receptor beta chains sequenced from a single sample in a study of cytomegalovirus exposure and HLA in healthy donors. Primers for the PCR totalled 60 Vbeta and 13 Jbeta. Using immunoSEQ multiplex PCR, the repertoire was profiled, and TCRdb retains in-frame clones only, with some absent. Here the sample spans under 250,000 clones, over 80% being singletons. What was sequenced was PBMCs. The receptors come from a boy between 2 and 10 years old in good health and CMV-seronegative.

The chain carries TRBV18 and TRBJ2-3; 9 bases agree with TRBD2. The germline gives CDR1 KGHSH, CDR2 LQKENI. J gave up 2 bases and V 2 bases, and 8 bases lay outside the gene matches. CDR3 length equals 17 residues. The CDR3 sequence: CASSPSRLAEHTDTQYF. The CDR3 nucleotides read TGTGCCAGCTCACCATCTAGACTAGCGGAACACACAGATACGCAGTATTTT. Based on the CDR3 plus reference TRBV18 and TRBJ2-3, the full variable domain is NAGVMQNPRHLVRRRGQEARLRCSPMKGHSHVYWYRQLPEEGLKFMVYLQKENIIDESGMPKERFSAEFPKEGPSILRIQQVVRGDSAAYFCASSPSRLAEHTDTQYFGPGTRLTVL.

This clone was counted once. This chain connects TRBV30 to TRBJ1-6, with D possibly TRBD1 on 5 matching bases. The CDR3 spans 15 residues. Germline V gene data show CDR1 as GTSNPN and CDR2 as SVGIG (reference sequence). V lost 4 bases, J lost 9 bases, and 19 bases lay in between. Written as DNA, the CDR3 is TGTGCCTGGACAGGTGCAGGGAGGGGTCTTTCACCCCTCCACTTT. Encoded protein: CAWTGAGRGLSPLHF.

As concerns this clone: Other DNA sequences in the sample encode the same CDR3. The rearrangement joins TRBV9 to TRBJ2-3, with 7 bases fitting TRBD2. J gave up 3 bases and V 0 bases, and 4 bases lay outside the gene matches. The CDR3 has 15 amino acids. CDR1 and CDR2 from the germline V gene are SGDLS and YYNGEE. DNA for the CDR3: TGTGCCAGCAGCGTAGGGGGGGGAGGGACAGATACGCAGTATTTT. Its translation: CASSVGGGGTDTQYF.

The V gene is TRBV27, the J gene TRBJ2-1; 7 positions agree with TRBD2. V gave up 3 bases and J gave up 5 bases; unmatched junction bases: 4. Germline CDR1 is MNHEY and CDR2 is SMNVEV (reference sequence). CDR3 length equals 14 residues. DNA of the CDR3: TGTGCCAGCAGTTTTTGGGGGACTAACAATGAGCAGTTCTTC. It encodes CASSFWGTNNEQFF.

J is TRBJ1-2 and V is TRBV6-4; D is unresolved. Trimming shortened V by 2 bases and J by 5 bases, and 3 bases separated the two germline ends. CDR1 and CDR2 (germline): MRHNA, SNTAGT. CDR3 size: 11 residues. The CDR3 loop reads CASSDAYGYTF. CDR3 nucleotides: TGTGCCAGCAGTGACGCGTATGGCTACACCTTC.

The chain has TRBV13 and TRBJ2-7, with D possibly TRBD1 on 6 matching bases. This CDR3 region has 16 residues. Trimming removed 1 base at V and 5 bases at J, with 18 bases between. The germline V gene encodes CDR1 PRHDT and CDR2 FYEKMQ (reference sequence). The CDR3 region is CASSLDSSGHLDEQYF. DNA for the CDR3: TGTGCCAGCAGCTTAGACTCCTCGGGACACCTAGACGAGCAGTACTTC.

CDR3 loop: CASSIGGAAYGYTF. CDR3 in DNA: TGTGCCAGTAGTATTGGAGGGGCCGCCTATGGCTACACCTTC. J is TRBJ1-2 and V is TRBV19; the D gene is possibly TRBD1 (5 bases). V dropped 3 bases and J dropped 4 bases, with 12 bases sitting between them. The CDR3 spans 14 residues. Per the germline V gene, CDR1 is LNHDA and CDR2 is SQIVND (reference sequence).